This T cell receptor (beta chain) was profiled in a study of post-analysis software for immune sequencing data. Study summary: Multiple sclerosis in the patients followed relapsing-remitting, secondary progressive and progressive-relapsing courses.

Whole-study findings and limits: A handful of TRBV segments (TRBV5-6, TRBV5-1 and TRBV20-1 among them) occurred more frequently in patients than in controls. Patients with multiple sclerosis recorded significantly lower normalized Chao1 diversity than controls, the study found.

Worth noting for this clonotype: Antigen unknown.

Unique molecular identifiers were carried by the TCR beta cDNA libraries. One entry per CDR3 protein results from TCRdb running MiXCR on the PCR reads. Among some 800,000 distinct CDR3 sequences listed, around 42% were seen once. The CDR3 consists of 16 residues. Germline V gene data show CDR1 as LNHNV and CDR2 as YYDKDF (reference sequence). Trimming cost V 7 bases and J 8 bases; bases outside gene matches: 12. The clonotype was recovered from a girl aged 10 to 17 with multiple sclerosis. The material sequenced was blood. The chain carries TRBV15 and TRBJ2-1; TRBD1 matches 12 bases. The DNA for the CDR3 is TGTGCCACCAATGGGGACAGGGGGCTTTTTATCTATGAGCAGTTCTTC. This translates into CATNGDRGLFIYEQFF.